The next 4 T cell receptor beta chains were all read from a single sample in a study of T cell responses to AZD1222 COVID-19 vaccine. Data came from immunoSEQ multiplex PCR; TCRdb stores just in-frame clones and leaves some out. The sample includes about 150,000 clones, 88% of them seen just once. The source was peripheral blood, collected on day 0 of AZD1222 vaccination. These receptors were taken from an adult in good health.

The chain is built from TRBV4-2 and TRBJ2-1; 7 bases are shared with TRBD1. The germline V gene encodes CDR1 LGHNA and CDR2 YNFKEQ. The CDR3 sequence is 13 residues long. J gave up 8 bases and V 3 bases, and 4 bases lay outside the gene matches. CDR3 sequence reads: CASSHDRVDEQFF. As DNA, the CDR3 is TGTGCCAGCAGCCATGACAGGGTTGATGAGCAGTTCTTC.

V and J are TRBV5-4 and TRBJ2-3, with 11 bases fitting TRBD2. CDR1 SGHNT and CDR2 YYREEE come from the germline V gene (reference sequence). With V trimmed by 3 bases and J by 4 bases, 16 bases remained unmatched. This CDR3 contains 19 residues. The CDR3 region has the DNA TGTGCCAGCAGCTCTCTACCGAGCTTAGCGGGGGGGCTCCCAGATACGCAGTATTTT. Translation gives CASSSLPSLAGGLPDTQYF.

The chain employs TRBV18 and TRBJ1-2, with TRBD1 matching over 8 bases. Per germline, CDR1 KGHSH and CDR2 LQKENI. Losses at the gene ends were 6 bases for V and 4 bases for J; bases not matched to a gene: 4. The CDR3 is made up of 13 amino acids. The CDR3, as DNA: TGTGCCAGCTCGGGAACAGGGGGCTATGGCTACACCTTC. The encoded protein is CASSGTGGYGYTF.

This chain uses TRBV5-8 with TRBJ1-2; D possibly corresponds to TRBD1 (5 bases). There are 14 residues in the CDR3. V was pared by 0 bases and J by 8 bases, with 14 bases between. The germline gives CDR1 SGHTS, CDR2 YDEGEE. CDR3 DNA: TGTGCCAGCAGCTTGGATCGTCAGGGACCGGGCTACACCTTC. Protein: CASSLDRQGPGYTF. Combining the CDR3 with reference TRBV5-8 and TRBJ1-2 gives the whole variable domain EAGVTQSPTHLIKTRGQQATLRCSPISGHTSVYWYQQALGLGLQFLLWYDEGEERNRGNFPPRFSGRQFPNYSSELNVNALELEDSALYLCASSLDRQGPGYTFGSGTRLTVV.